This T cell receptor beta chain was captured by sequencing in a study of T-cell memory formation after mild COVID-19. Turning to the study itself: TCR clusters were mostly donor specific.

In germline, CDR1 is DFQATT, CDR2 SNEGSKA (reference sequence). V dropped 0 bases and J dropped 6 bases, with 18 bases sitting between them. This CDR3 has 15 amino acids. TCRdb itself ran the 5' RACE reads through MiXCR, one entry per CDR3 protein. Among some 440,000 distinct CDR3 sequences listed, about 23% were seen once. The rearrangement uses TRBV20-1 and TRBJ2-7; TRBD2 is a possible D gene (5 bases). The sequence came from an adult woman who had mild COVID-19 (a few samples of this study predate the infection). Cell type and time point are not known. Sequenced input: PBMCs or a T cell subset sorted from them (not recorded which). The CDR3 bases are TGCAGTGCTAGAGATCGGGCTCCGGGGTATGGCGAGCAGTACTTC. This gives the protein CSARDRAPGYGEQYF.